Given below is one TCR beta chain in context. What it binds is not known. The data were produced by immunoSEQ multiplex PCR, yet TCRdb's version contains in-frame clones alone and is incomplete. In the table there are roughly 96,000 clones, 91% of which are singletons. V was cut by 2 bases and J by 1 base, with 9 bases left in between. Germline V gives CDR1 MNHEY, CDR2 SVGAGI. The CDR3 loop spans 15 amino acids. The data derive from a study of graft-versus-host responses after intestinal transplantation. This receptor was taken from a human donor who received an intestinal transplant. The specimen was unstimulated CD8+ T cells sorted from spleen or lymph node cells, collected before intestinal transplant. This rearrangement joins TRBV6-5 to TRBJ1-3; the D gene is possibly TRBD1 (5 bases). The CDR3 coding sequence is TGTGCCAGCAGTTACCTGGGGGGGTCTGGAAACACCATATATTTT. Translation: CASSYLGGSGNTIYF.